The clone carrying this TCR beta chain has just a few counts. Participants were aged about 18 to 100 years from around 25 US areas. What the recovered Cohort 3 donors had was two negative PCRs, clearance, or symptom resolution. Trimming took off 5 bases at V and 7 bases at J, with 13 bases between the two ends. Germline V gene sequence: CDR1 SGHDN, CDR2 FVKESK. The CDR3 consists of 13 residues. TCRdb's table, derived via immunoSEQ multiplex PCR, lists solely in-frame clones and lacks some. Of approximately 230,000 clones in the sample, around nine tenths are singletons; the top ten hold more than 3.5%. These data belong to a study of blood T cell repertoires in COVID-19.

The TCR was taken from a woman aged 25 to 39 who had recovered from COVID-19. The sample taken for sequencing was PBMCs or T cells enriched from blood (not recorded which). The chain joins TRBV14 to TRBJ2-3; D is possibly TRBD2 (6 bases). In DNA form, the CDR3 reads TGTGCCAGCAGCGGACCCGGGGGACATACGCAGTATTTT. It specifies CASSGPGGHTQYF.